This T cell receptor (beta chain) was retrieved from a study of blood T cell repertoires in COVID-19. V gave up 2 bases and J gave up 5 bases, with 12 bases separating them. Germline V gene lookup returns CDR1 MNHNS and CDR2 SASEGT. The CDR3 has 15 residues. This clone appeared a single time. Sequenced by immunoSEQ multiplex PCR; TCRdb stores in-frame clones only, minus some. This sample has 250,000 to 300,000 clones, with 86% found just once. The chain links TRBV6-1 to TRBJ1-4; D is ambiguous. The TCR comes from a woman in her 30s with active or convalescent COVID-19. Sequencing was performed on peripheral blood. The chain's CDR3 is CASSELYRVNEKLFF. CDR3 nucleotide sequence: TGTGCCAGCAGTGAATTATACAGAGTGAATGAAAAACTGTTTTTT.